The rows below give T cell receptor beta chains drawn from one sample of a study of CD8+ T cells in alopecia areata. Sequencing was performed with immunoSEQ multiplex PCR; in TCRdb, only in-frame clones are kept and a portion is missing. Among 90,000 to 100,000 clones listed, 35% to 45% were seen once. Sequencing was performed on CD4+ T cells sorted from blood. Receptors originate from a human donor with alopecia areata. The CDR3 runs from the conserved cysteine through the conserved F or W. A D gene is named only where the DNA matches it firmly. The size field is filled for only some rows; it gives once, few, many or a size class.

v_call	clone_size	j_call	d_call	cdr3_length	cdr3_nt	cdr3_aa
TRBV6-5	NA	TRBJ1-6	NA	11	TGTGCCAGCAGTAACCAATCACCCCTCCACTTT	CASSNQSPLHF
TRBV7-9	few	TRBJ2-7	NA	14	TGTGCCAGCAGCTTCGAATGGGACTTCAACGAGCAGTACTTC	CASSFEWDFNEQYF
TRBV4-2	NA	TRBJ2-3	NA	16	TGTGCCAGCAGCCAAGAGTTGGGCGGGCTCACAGATACGCAGTATTTT	CASSQELGGLTDTQYF
TRBV13	NA	TRBJ1-2	TRBD1	17	TGTGCCAGCAGCTCTTCCGGGACAGGGTCGGCTTTCGGTGGCTACACCTTC	CASSSSGTGSAFGGYTF
TRBV7-3	NA	TRBJ1-1	NA	16	TGTGCCAGCAGCTTAACTGGGGCCCAGGGATACACTGAAGCTTTCTTT	CASSLTGAQGYTEAFF
TRBV29-1	few	TRBJ2-7	TRBD2	14	TGCAGCGCGAGTGCTAGCGGGAGAGCCCACGAGCAGTACTTC	CSASASGRAHEQYF
TRBV5-6	few	TRBJ1-5	NA	13	TGTGCCAGCAGCTCGGGAGAGGTTCAGCCCCAGCATTTT	CASSSGEVQPQHF
TRBV27	NA	TRBJ2-1	NA	12	TGTGCCAGCAGTCGAATAAGGACTGAGCAGTTCTTC	CASSRIRTEQFF
TRBV30	NA	TRBJ2-7	TRBD1	15	TGTGCCTGGGCCCTCGTTCCGGGACAGGGTGGCGAGCAGTACTTC	CAWALVPGQGGEQYF
TRBV18	NA	TRBJ2-3	NA	15	TGTGCCAGCTCACCGAGACTATCTAGCACAGATACGCAGTATTTT	CASSPRLSSTDTQYF
TRBV27	NA	TRBJ2-3	NA	14	TGTGCCACCAAAGGCCGGGGGAGCACAGATACGCAGTATTTT	CATKGRGSTDTQYF
TRBV27	NA	TRBJ2-2	NA	14	TGTGCCAGCAGTTTATCGCCAGATACCGGGGAGCTGTTTTTT	CASSLSPDTGELFF
TRBV7-2	NA	TRBJ1-5	NA	15	TGTGCCAGCAGCTCAGGGGCTTCTAGCAATCAGCCCCAGCATTTT	CASSSGASSNQPQHF
TRBV4-3	NA	TRBJ2-1	NA	13	TGCGCCAGCAGCCAAGTTGATCTTAATGAGCAGTTCTTC	CASSQVDLNEQFF
TRBV27	NA	TRBJ1-5	TRBD1	13	TGTGCCAGCGCGGACAGGGAGAATCAGCCCCAGCATTTT	CASADRENQPQHF
TRBV5-6	NA	TRBJ1-1	NA	15	TGTGCCAGCAGCTTGCGGCGGCAGGGGAACACTGAAGCTTTCTTT	CASSLRRQGNTEAFF
TRBV5-1	few	TRBJ2-7	TRBD2	15	TGCGCCAGCAGCTCGACACTAGCGGGGCCCTACGAGCAGTACTTC	CASSSTLAGPYEQYF
TRBV7-9	NA	TRBJ2-3	NA	13	TGTGCCAGCAGCTCAGGCCGGGCAGATACGCAGTATTTT	CASSSGRADTQYF
TRBV27	NA	TRBJ2-7	TRBD2	15	TGTGCCAGTTCAGATTGGGGAGCGGGAGGCTACGAGCAGTACTTC	CASSDWGAGGYEQYF
TRBV18	few	TRBJ2-7	TRBD1	15	TGTGCCAGCTCACCTGGACAGGGGCCTCGGAACGAGCAGTACTTC	CASSPGQGPRNEQYF
TRBV15	few	TRBJ2-7	TRBD1	14	TGTGCCACCAGCAGAACGCTTACAGGGGACGAGCAGTACTTC	CATSRTLTGDEQYF